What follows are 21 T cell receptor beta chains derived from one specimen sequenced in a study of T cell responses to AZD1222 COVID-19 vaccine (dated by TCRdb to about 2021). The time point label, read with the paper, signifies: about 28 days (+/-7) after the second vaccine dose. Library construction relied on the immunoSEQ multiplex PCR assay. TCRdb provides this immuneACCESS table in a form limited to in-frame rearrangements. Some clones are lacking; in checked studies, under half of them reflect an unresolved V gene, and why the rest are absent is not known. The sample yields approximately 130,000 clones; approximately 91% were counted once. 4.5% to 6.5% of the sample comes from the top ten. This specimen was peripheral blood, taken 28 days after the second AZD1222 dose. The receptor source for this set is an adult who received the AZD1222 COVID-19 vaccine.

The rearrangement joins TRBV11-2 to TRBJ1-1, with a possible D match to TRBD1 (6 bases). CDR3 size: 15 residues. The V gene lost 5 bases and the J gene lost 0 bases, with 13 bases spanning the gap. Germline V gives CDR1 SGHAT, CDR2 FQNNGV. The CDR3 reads CASSARRGVNTEAFF. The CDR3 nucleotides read TGTGCCAGCAGCGCGCGCAGGGGCGTGAACACTGAAGCTTTCTTT.

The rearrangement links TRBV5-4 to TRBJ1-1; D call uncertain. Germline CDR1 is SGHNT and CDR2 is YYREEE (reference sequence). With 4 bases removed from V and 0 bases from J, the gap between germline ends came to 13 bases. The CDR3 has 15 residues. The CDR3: CASSQNLEMNTEAFF. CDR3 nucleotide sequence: TGTGCCAGCAGCCAAAACTTAGAGATGAACACTGAAGCTTTCTTT. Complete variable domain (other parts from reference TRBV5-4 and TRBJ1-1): ETGVTQSPTHLIKTRGQQVTLRCSSQSGHNTVSWYQQALGQGPQFIFQYYREEENGRGNFPPRFSGLQFPNYSSELNVNALELDDSALYLCASSQNLEMNTEAFFGQGTRLTVV.

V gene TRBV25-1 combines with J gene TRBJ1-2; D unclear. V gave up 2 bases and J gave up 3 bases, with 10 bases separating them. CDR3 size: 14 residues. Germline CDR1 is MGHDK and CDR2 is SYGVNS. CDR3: CASSEKPGDYGYTF. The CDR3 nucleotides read TGTGCCAGCAGTGAAAAGCCAGGCGACTATGGCTACACCTTC.

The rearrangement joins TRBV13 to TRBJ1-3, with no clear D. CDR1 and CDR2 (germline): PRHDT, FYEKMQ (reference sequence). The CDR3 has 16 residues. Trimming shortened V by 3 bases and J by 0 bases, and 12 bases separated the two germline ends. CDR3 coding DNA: TGTGCCAGCAGCTTGTCGGGCAGGACCTCTGGAAACACCATATATTTT. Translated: CASSLSGRTSGNTIYF.

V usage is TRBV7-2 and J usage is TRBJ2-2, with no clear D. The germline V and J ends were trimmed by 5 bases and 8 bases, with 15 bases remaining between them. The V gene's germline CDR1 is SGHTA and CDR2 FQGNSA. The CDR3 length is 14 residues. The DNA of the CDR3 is TGTGCCAGCAGCCCTCGGCTTTGGGAAGGGGAGCTGTTTTTT. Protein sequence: CASSPRLWEGELFF.

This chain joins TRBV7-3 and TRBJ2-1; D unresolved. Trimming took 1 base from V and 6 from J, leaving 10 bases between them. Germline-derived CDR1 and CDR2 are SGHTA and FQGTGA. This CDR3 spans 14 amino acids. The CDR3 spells CASSLNPRSNEQFF. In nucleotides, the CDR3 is TGTGCCAGCAGCTTAAATCCCCGGTCCAATGAGCAGTTCTTC.

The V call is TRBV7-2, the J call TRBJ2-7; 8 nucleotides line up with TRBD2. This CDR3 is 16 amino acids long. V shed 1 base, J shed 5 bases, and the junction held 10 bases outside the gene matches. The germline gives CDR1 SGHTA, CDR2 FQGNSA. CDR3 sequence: CASSLGGGFLENEQYF. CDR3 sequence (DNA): TGTGCCAGCAGCTTAGGCGGGGGGTTTTTGGAGAACGAGCAGTACTTC.

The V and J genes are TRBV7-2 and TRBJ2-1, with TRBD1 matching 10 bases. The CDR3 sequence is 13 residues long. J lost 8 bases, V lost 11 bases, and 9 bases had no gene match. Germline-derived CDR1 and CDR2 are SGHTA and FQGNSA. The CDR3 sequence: CAVQGQGRDEQFF. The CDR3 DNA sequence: TGTGCCGTCCAGGGACAGGGGAGGGATGAGCAGTTCTTC.

Written as DNA, the CDR3 is TGTGCCAGCAGTTTTGAAGGGGGGAATGAAAAACTGTTTTTT. It translates to CASSFEGGNEKLFF. This chain links TRBV28 with TRBJ1-4; D is perhaps TRBD1 (6 bases). V lost 3 bases to trimming and J lost 5 bases, with 10 bases between them. Per germline, CDR1 MDHEN and CDR2 SYDVKM. The CDR3 contains 14 residues.

CDR3: CASSQESGGGRSEQYF. The CDR3 region has the DNA TGCGCCAGCAGCCAAGAATCTGGTGGGGGCCGAAGCGAGCAGTACTTC. The rearrangement links TRBV4-3 to TRBJ2-7, with D possibly TRBD1 on 6 matching bases. CDR3 size: 16 residues. V lost 0 bases to trimming and J lost 6 bases, with 18 bases between them. CDR1 and CDR2 from the germline V gene are LGHNA and YSLEER.

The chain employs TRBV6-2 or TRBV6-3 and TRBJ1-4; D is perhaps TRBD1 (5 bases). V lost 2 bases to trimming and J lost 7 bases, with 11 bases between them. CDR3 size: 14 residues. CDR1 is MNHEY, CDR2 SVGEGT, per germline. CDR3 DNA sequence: TGTGCCAGCAGTTACGGGCAGGGAGGTGAAAAACTGTTTTTT. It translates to CASSYGQGGEKLFF.

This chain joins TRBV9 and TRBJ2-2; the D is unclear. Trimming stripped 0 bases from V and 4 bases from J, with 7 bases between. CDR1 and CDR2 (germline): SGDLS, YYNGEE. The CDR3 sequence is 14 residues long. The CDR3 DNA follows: TGTGCCAGCAGCGTAGCTTCGATCACCGGGGAGCTGTTTTTT. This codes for CASSVASITGELFF.

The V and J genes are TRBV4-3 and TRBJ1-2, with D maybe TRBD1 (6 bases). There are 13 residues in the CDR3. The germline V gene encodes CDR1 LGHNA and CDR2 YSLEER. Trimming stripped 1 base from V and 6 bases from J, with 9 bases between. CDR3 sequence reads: CASSQGGGHGYTF. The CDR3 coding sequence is TGCGCCAGCAGCCAAGGAGGGGGGCATGGCTACACCTTC.

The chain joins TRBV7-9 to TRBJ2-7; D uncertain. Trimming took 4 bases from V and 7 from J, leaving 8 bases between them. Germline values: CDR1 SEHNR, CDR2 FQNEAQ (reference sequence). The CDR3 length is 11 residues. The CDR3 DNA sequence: TGTGCCAGCAGCTCGGAGAGTGAGCAGTACTTC. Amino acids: CASSSESEQYF.

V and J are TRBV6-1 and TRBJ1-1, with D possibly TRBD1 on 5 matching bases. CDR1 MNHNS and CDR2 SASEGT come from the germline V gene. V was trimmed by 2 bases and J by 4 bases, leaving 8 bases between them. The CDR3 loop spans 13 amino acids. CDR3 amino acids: CASSEQGFTEAFF. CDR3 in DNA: TGTGCCAGCAGTGAACAGGGATTCACTGAAGCTTTCTTT.

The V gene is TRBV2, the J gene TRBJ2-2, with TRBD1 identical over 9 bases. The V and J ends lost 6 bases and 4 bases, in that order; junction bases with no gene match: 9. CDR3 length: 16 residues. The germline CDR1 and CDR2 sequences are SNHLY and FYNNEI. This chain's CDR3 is CASRGAGTGFTGELFF. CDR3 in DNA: TGTGCCAGCAGAGGTGCCGGGACAGGGTTCACCGGGGAGCTGTTTTTT.

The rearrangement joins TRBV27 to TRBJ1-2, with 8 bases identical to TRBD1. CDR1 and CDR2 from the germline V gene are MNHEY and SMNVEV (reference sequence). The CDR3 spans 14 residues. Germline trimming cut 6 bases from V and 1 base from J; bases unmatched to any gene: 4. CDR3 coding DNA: TGTGCCAGCAGCCCCGGACAGGGTAACTATGGCTACACCTTC. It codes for CASSPGQGNYGYTF.

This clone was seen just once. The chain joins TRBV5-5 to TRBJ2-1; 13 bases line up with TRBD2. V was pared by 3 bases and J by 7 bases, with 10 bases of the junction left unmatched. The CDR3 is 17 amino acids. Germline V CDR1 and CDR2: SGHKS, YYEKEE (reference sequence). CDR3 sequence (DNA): TGTGCCAGCAGCTCTTCATCGGGACTAGCGGGAACGAATGAGCAGTTCTTC. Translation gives CASSSSSGLAGTNEQFF.

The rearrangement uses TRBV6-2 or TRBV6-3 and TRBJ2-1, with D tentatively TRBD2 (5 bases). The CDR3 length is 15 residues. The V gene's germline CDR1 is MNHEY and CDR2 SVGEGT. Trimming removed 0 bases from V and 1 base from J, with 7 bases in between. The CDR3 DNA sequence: TGTGCCAGCAGTTACTCTCGAGGGTCCTACAATGAGCAGTTCTTC. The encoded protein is CASSYSRGSYNEQFF.

The CDR3 protein is CASSLTGFATNEKLFF. The CDR3 DNA follows: TGTGCCAGCAGCTTGACAGGGTTTGCAACTAATGAAAAACTGTTTTTT. The chain recombines TRBV5-6 with TRBJ1-4, with D possibly being TRBD1 (6 bases). The CDR3 length is 16 residues. Trimming stripped 1 base from V and 0 bases from J, with 10 bases between. Per the germline V gene, CDR1 is SGHDT and CDR2 is YYEEEE.

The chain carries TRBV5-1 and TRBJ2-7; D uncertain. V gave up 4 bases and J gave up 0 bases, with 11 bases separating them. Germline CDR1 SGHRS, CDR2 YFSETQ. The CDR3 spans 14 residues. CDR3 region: CASSLKRSSYEQYF. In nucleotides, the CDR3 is TGCGCCAGCAGCCTAAAGAGGAGCTCCTACGAGCAGTACTTC.